This T cell receptor (beta chain) derives from a study of T-cell reconstitution after alpha-beta-depleted transplantation in children. Overall study results and limits: Several hundred rapidly expanded clones from non-depleted graft cells reportedly supplied alpha-beta T cells about two months post-transplant. Elevated TCRbeta diversity at day 60 was traced, in some patients, to surviving recipient T cells and thymic progenitors.

This clonotype was seen at least ten times. Its antigen is undetermined. Per germline, CDR1 KGHSH and CDR2 LQKENI. V lost 3 bases and J 3 bases, leaving 12 bases between the germline ends. The CDR3 is 15 residues long. Unique molecular identifiers were incorporated during preparation of the TCRbeta library. TCRdb passed the PCR reads through MiXCR, listing each CDR3 protein once. The data hold about 300,000 distinct CDR3 sequences, with around 9.1% observed a single time. The origin of this receptor is a boy younger than two with acute myeloid leukemia, due to receive a stem cell transplant. V and J are TRBV18 and TRBJ1-5, with D perhaps matching TRBD1 (6 bases). Sample: PBMCs, taken before TCRalphabeta/CD19-depleted stem cell transplant. Written as DNA, the CDR3 is TGTGCCAGCTCACCTGGCAGGGGCTACAATCAGCCCCAGCATTTT. Protein: CASSPGRGYNQPQHF.